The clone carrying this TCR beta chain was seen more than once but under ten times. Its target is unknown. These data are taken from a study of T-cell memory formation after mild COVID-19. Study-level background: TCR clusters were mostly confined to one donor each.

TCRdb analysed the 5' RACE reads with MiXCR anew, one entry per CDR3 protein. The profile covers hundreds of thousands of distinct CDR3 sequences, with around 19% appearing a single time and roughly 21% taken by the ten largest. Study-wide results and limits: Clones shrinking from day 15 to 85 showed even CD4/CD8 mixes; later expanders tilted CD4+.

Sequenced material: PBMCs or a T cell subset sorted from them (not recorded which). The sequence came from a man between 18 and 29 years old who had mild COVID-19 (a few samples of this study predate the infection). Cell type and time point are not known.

As DNA, the CDR3 is TGCGCCAGCAGCTTGGCCCCACAGGCAGCTAGCAATCAGCCCCAGCATTTT. Translation gives CASSLAPQAASNQPQHF. V gene TRBV5-1 combines with J gene TRBJ1-5; TRBD1 might be the D (5 bases). The V gene lost 0 bases and the J gene lost 0 bases, with 13 bases spanning the gap. Germline assignment: CDR1 SGHRS and CDR2 YFSETQ. This CDR3 contains 17 residues.